These 29 T cell receptor beta chains were sequenced from one sample in a study of response to subunit inactivated influenza vaccine. One entry per CDR3 protein results from TCRdb running MiXCR on the RT-PCR reads. The sample lists 300,000 to 350,000 distinct CDR3 sequences, about 20% occurring once. The material sequenced was PBMCs from blood, taken less than 22 months after vaccination. The receptors originated from a man between 45 and 75 years old who received an inactivated influenza vaccine.

The V call is TRBV5-4, the J call TRBJ2-1; 9 bases are a match to TRBD1. Germline-derived CDR1 and CDR2 are SGHNT and YYREEE (reference sequence). V lost 3 bases and J lost 9; bases outside the gene matches: 7. This CDR3 contains 14 residues. In DNA, the CDR3 is TGTGCCAGCAGCTCCCCGGGACAGGGCAGTGAGCAGTTCTTC. Translating gives CASSSPGQGSEQFF.

This clonotype was seen only a few times. This sequence joins TRBV30 and TRBJ1-6; unclear D gene. V lost 0 bases, J lost 1 base, and 7 bases lay in between. There are 15 residues in the CDR3. The germline V gene has CDR1 GTSNPN and CDR2 SVGIG (reference sequence). The CDR3 region is CAWSVLNSYNSPLHF. CDR3 DNA sequence: TGTGCCTGGAGTGTGCTGAATTCCTATAATTCACCCCTCCACTTT.

The V call is TRBV5-5, the J call TRBJ2-7, with 9 bases that match TRBD2. V gave up 1 base and J gave up 2 bases; unmatched junction bases: 4. Germline lookup yields CDR1 SGHKS and CDR2 YYEKEE (reference sequence). The CDR3 is made up of 15 amino acids. The CDR3 region has the DNA TGTGCCAGCAGCTTGTTAGCGGGAGAGACCTACGAGCAGTACTTC. It encodes CASSLLAGETYEQYF.

V and J are TRBV30 and TRBJ1-2, with D tentatively TRBD1 (5 bases). V shed 0 bases and J shed 4 bases, with 12 bases lying between them. The CDR3 consists of 14 residues. Germline V CDR1 and CDR2: GTSNPN, SVGIG (reference sequence). CDR3 region: CAWSVKGFGYGYTF. In DNA form, the CDR3 reads TGTGCCTGGAGTGTAAAGGGGTTTGGCTATGGCTACACCTTC. The whole variable domain, remainder taken from reference TRBV30 and TRBJ1-2, is SQTIHQWPATLVQPVGSPLSLECTVEGTSNPNLYWYRQAAGRGLQLLFYSVGIGQISSEVPQNLSASRPQDRQFILSSKKLLLSDSGFYLCAWSVKGFGYGYTFGSGTRLTVV.

The J gene is TRBJ2-7, the V gene TRBV4-2, with D unresolved. The CDR3 is 15 residues long. Germline assignment: CDR1 LGHNA and CDR2 YNFKEQ. The ends were cut back, 0 bases at V and 0 bases at J, with 9 bases in the middle. The CDR3 sequence is CASSQDGGSSYEQYF. CDR3 in DNA: TGTGCCAGCAGCCAAGATGGTGGGTCCTCCTACGAGCAGTACTTC.

This clonotype was observed a handful of times. This sequence joins TRBV12-3 or TRBV12-4 and TRBJ2-3, with D perhaps matching TRBD1 or TRBD2 (5 bases each). The V end was cut by 6 bases, the J end by 0 bases, with 10 bases between. The CDR3 has 14 amino acids. The CDR3 DNA sequence: TGTGCCAGCAGCACCGGGACCAGCACAGATACGCAGTATTTT. Translating it yields CASSTGTSTDTQYF.

The chain has TRBV5-1 and TRBJ2-5, with D perhaps matching TRBD1 (6 bases). Germline assignment: CDR1 SGHRS and CDR2 YFSETQ. CDR3 length: 15 amino acids. V gave up 4 bases and J gave up 3 bases, with 16 bases separating them. The DNA for the CDR3 is TGCGCCAGCAGCCCCCAGACAGGAATAGAAGAGACCCAGTACTTC. Amino acid sequence: CASSPQTGIEETQYF.

The count of this clonotype is one. This rearrangement joins TRBV4-1 to TRBJ1-1, with D perhaps matching TRBD1 (6 bases). Trimming left V 7 bases short and J 5 bases short, with 20 bases between. This CDR3 is built from 15 residues. Per the germline V gene, CDR1 is MGHRA and CDR2 is YSYEKL. This chain's CDR3 is CASIPGDRGATEAFF. The CDR3 DNA sequence: TGCGCCAGCATCCCAGGCGATCGGGGGGCGACTGAAGCTTTCTTT.

This clonotype was seen at least ten times. The chain joins TRBV20-1 to TRBJ1-2; a weak D match, TRBD1 (5 bases). V was shortened by 5 bases and J by 0 bases, with 13 bases between the two germline ends. CDR3 length: 14 amino acids. Germline CDR1 is DFQATT and CDR2 is SNEGSKA (reference sequence). In DNA, the CDR3 is TGCAGTGCTTGGGAAGGGGCAGCTAACTATGGCTACACCTTC. It yields the protein CSAWEGAANYGYTF.

This clonotype was seen only a few times. V is TRBV7-9 and J is TRBJ1-4; 8 bases fit TRBD1. CDR3 length: 16 amino acids. V lost 0 bases, J lost 8 bases, and 8 bases stayed unmatched. CDR1 is SEHNR and CDR2 is FQNEAQ in the germline V gene (reference sequence). DNA of the CDR3: TGTGCCAGCAGCTTAGCGCCAGGGACAGGCGGGGAAAAACTGTTTTTT. This encodes CASSLAPGTGGEKLFF.

This clonotype has only a few counts. This rearrangement joins TRBV12-3 or TRBV12-4 to TRBJ1-2; TRBD1 might be the D (6 bases). Trimming shortened V by 4 bases and J by 3 bases, and 6 bases separated the two germline ends. There are 12 residues in the CDR3. The DNA for the CDR3 is TGTGCCAGCAGTTCAGGGGACTATGGCTACACCTTC. Amino acids: CASSSGDYGYTF.

The chain joins TRBV20-1 to TRBJ1-6; tentatively, D is TRBD1 (5 bases). Germline V gene lookup returns CDR1 DFQATT and CDR2 SNEGSKA (reference sequence). The CDR3 is 14 amino acids. V was clipped by 0 bases and J by 10 bases, with 13 bases between them. The CDR3 spells CSAREVREESPLHF. CDR3 sequence (DNA): TGCAGTGCTAGAGAGGTCAGGGAAGAGTCACCCCTCCACTTT.

This chain joins TRBV7-2 and TRBJ1-6; no clear D gene. V lost 1 base and J lost 6, with 10 bases in between. This CDR3 spans 15 amino acids. Germline V lookup: CDR1 SGHTA, CDR2 FQGNSA. CDR3 in DNA: TGTGCCAGCAGCTTAGAGGTGGGATTTAATTCACCCCTCCACTTT. Protein product: CASSLEVGFNSPLHF.

This chain uses TRBV5-1 with TRBJ2-3; D remains unclear. This CDR3 spans 12 amino acids. The germline V and J ends were trimmed by 1 base and 6 bases, with 6 bases remaining between them. CDR1 and CDR2 (germline): SGHRS, YFSETQ. The CDR3 protein is CASSLLDDTQYF. CDR3 sequence (DNA): TGCGCCAGCAGCTTGTTGGACGATACGCAGTATTTT.

The chain uses TRBV20-1 and TRBJ1-5; 10 positions match TRBD1. In germline, CDR1 is DFQATT, CDR2 SNEGSKA (reference sequence). The J segment lost 6 bases and the V segment lost 5 bases, leaving 7 bases of the junction unmatched. The CDR3 consists of 14 residues. The CDR3 DNA is TGCAGTGCTGGGGGACAGGGGATCAGTCAGCCCCAGCATTTT. It encodes CSAGGQGISQPQHF.

Ten or more counts support this clonotype. J is TRBJ2-1 and V is TRBV29-1, with D perhaps TRBD2 (6 bases). CDR3 size: 14 residues. Germline-derived CDR1 and CDR2 are SQVTM and ANQGSEA. The V end lost 7 bases, the J end lost 0 bases, and 13 bases lay between the germline ends. CDR3 DNA: TGCAGCGCCTCTGGGGGGAGCTCCTACAATGAGCAGTTCTTC. Translation: CSASGGSSYNEQFF.

This clonotype was counted between two and nine times. The chain recombines TRBV11-1 with TRBJ1-5; D unclear. The CDR3 spans 18 residues. The V end lost 1 base, the J end lost 1 base, and 17 bases lay between the germline ends. Germline CDR1 is SGHAT and CDR2 is FQDESV (reference sequence). As DNA, the CDR3 is TGTGCCAGCAGCTTAGACCCCCGGGTTCGAAGGAGCAATCAGCCCCAGCATTTT. Amino acid sequence: CASSLDPRVRRSNQPQHF.

V gene TRBV18 combines with J gene TRBJ2-1; TRBD1 aligns across 8 bases. After removal of 3 bases from V and 15 bases from J, the junction contained 10 bases not matched to a gene. The CDR3 sequence is 13 residues long. Per the germline V gene, CDR1 is KGHSH and CDR2 is LQKENI. DNA for the CDR3: TGTGCCAGCTCACCTGACGGACAGGGTAAACCGTTCTTC. Translating it yields CASSPDGQGKPFF.

The chain employs TRBV20-1 and TRBJ2-5; possibly TRBD1 for D (6 bases). The ends were cut back, 6 bases at V and 5 bases at J, with 16 bases in the middle. This CDR3 contains 13 residues. CDR1 is DFQATT and CDR2 is SNEGSKA in the germline V gene (reference sequence). Written as DNA, the CDR3 is TGCAGTGCCCCCCAGGGGTGGGGGGAGACCCAGTACTTC. It is translated as CSAPQGWGETQYF.

The chain employs TRBV6-5 and TRBJ2-3; 14 bases align to TRBD2. Germline CDR1 MNHEY, CDR2 SVGAGI. This CDR3 is 17 amino acids long. The V and J ends lost 2 bases and 4 bases, in that order; junction bases with no gene match: 5. The CDR3 reads CASSYPTGLAGADTQYF. In DNA form, the CDR3 reads TGTGCCAGCAGTTACCCAACGGGACTAGCGGGAGCAGATACGCAGTATTTT.

This clonotype has a handful of counts. The chain employs TRBV28 and TRBJ1-5; no clear D. The ends were cut back, 7 bases at V and 4 bases at J, with 11 bases in the middle. This CDR3 comprises 13 residues. In germline, CDR1 is MDHEN, CDR2 SYDVKM. The CDR3 protein is CASKELYNQPQHF. CDR3 DNA sequence: TGTGCCAGCAAAGAACTTTATAATCAGCCCCAGCATTTT. Full variable domain (rest looked up from reference TRBV28 and TRBJ1-5): DVKVTQSSRYLVKRTGEKVFLECVQDMDHENMFWYRQDPGLGLRLIYFSYDVKMKEKGDIPEGYSVSREKKERFSLILESASTNQTSMYLCASKELYNQPQHFGDGTRLSIL.

This clonotype has just a few counts. The chain employs TRBV5-1 and TRBJ2-3; 8 nucleotides match TRBD2. The germline V gene encodes CDR1 SGHRS and CDR2 YFSETQ. The CDR3 totals 15 residues. Losses at the gene ends were 6 bases for V and 2 bases for J; bases not matched to a gene: 8. The CDR3 region has the DNA TGCGCCAGCAACCCCACTAGCGGCACCACAGATACGCAGTATTTT. This gives the protein CASNPTSGTTDTQYF.

The chain recombines TRBV4-3 with TRBJ2-7; D might be TRBD1 (6 bases). The germline V and J ends were trimmed by 0 bases and 5 bases, with 14 bases remaining between them. This CDR3 contains 15 residues. Germline CDR1 LGHNA, CDR2 YSLEER. CDR3 DNA sequence: TGCGCCAGCAGCCAAGATCTTACAGGGTCCGACGAGCAGTACTTC. Residues: CASSQDLTGSDEQYF.

This chain links TRBV7-2 with TRBJ2-2; either TRBD1 or TRBD2 may fit D (5 bases each). This CDR3 contains 16 residues. Per germline, CDR1 SGHTA and CDR2 FQGNSA. V was shortened by 1 base and J by 2 bases, with 11 bases between the two germline ends. The CDR3, as DNA: TGTGCCAGCAGCTTAGTTGGGGGATACAACACCGGGGAGCTGTTTTTT. As protein: CASSLVGGYNTGELFF. The entire variable domain, with the rest obtained from reference TRBV7-2 and TRBJ2-2, is as follows: GAGVSQSPSNKVTEKGKDVELRCDPISGHTALYWYRQSLGQGLEFLIYFQGNSAPDKSGLPSDRFSAERTGGSVSTLTIQRTQQEDSAVYLCASSLVGGYNTGELFFGEGSRLTVL.

This clonotype was observed a few times. The chain links TRBV7-9 to TRBJ2-7; 11 bases align to TRBD1. The germline V gene encodes CDR1 SEHNR and CDR2 FQNEAQ (reference sequence). The CDR3 runs to 15 residues. Trimming removed 5 bases from V and 3 bases from J; junction bases left unmatched: 6. CDR3 loop: CASSPWTGGFYEQYF. The CDR3 DNA sequence: TGTGCCAGCAGCCCTTGGACAGGGGGCTTCTACGAGCAGTACTTC.

The chain combines TRBV7-9 with TRBJ2-5; a possible D gene is TRBD1 (7 bases). There are 14 residues in the CDR3. Germline V gene data show CDR1 as SEHNR and CDR2 as FQNEAQ (reference sequence). The V end was cut by 5 bases, the J end by 4 bases, with 14 bases between. The CDR3 region is CASSRGTVPETQYF. DNA of the CDR3: TGTGCCAGCAGCCGGGGGACAGTCCCAGAGACCCAGTACTTC.

The chain joins TRBV9 to TRBJ2-3; 9 bases are shared with TRBD2. V was clipped by 3 bases and J by 2 bases; unmatched bases: 4. CDR3 size: 15 residues. CDR1 and CDR2 (germline): SGDLS, YYNGEE. Written as DNA, the CDR3 is TGTGCCAGCAGCGGAACTAGCGGGTACACAGATACGCAGTATTTT. It specifies CASSGTSGYTDTQYF.

This clonotype has a handful of counts. The rearrangement links TRBV6-5 to TRBJ2-3, with 7 bases that match TRBD2. Trimming at V came to 0 bases and at J to 2 bases, leaving 5 bases not matched to a gene. CDR3 length: 16 amino acids. CDR1 is MNHEY and CDR2 is SVGAGI in the germline V gene. CDR3 residues: CASSYSRGVVTDTQYF. CDR3 bases: TGTGCCAGCAGTTACTCCCGGGGGGTGGTCACAGATACGCAGTATTTT.

This clonotype has more than one count but fewer than ten. The rearrangement links TRBV4-3 to TRBJ1-5; D is ambiguous. The V end was cut by 4 bases, the J end by 3 bases, with 13 bases between. The CDR3 runs to 15 residues. Germline CDR1 is LGHNA and CDR2 is YSLEER. The CDR3 region has the DNA TGCGCCAGCAGCCTATACCGGGCCTTCAATCAGCCCCAGCATTTT. Protein product: CASSLYRAFNQPQHF.